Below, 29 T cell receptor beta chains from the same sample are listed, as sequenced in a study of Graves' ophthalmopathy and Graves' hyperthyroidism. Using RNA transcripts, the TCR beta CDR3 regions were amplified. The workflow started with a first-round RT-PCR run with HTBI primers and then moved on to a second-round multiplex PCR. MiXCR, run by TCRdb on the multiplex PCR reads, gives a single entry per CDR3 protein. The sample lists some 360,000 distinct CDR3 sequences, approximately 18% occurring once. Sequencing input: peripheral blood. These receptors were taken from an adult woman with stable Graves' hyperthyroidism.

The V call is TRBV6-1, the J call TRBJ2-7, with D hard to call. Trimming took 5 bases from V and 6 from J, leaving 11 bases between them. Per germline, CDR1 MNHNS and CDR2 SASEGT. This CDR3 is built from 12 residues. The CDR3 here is CASSPLLGEQYF. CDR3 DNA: TGTGCCAGCAGTCCCCTCCTCGGCGAGCAGTACTTC.

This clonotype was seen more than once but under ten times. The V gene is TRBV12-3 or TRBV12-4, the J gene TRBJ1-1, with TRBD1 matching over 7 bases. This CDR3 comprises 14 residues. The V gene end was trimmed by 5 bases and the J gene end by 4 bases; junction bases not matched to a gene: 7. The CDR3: CASSPDRASTEAFF. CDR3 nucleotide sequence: TGTGCCAGCAGTCCCGACAGGGCAAGCACTGAAGCTTTCTTT.

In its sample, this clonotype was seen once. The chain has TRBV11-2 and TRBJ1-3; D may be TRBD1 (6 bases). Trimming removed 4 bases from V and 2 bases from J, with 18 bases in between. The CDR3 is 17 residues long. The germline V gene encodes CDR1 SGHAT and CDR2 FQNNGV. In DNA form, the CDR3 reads TGTGCCAGCAGCTACCTGACAGGCCCGAGGGCTGGAAACACCATATATTTT. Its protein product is CASSYLTGPRAGNTIYF.

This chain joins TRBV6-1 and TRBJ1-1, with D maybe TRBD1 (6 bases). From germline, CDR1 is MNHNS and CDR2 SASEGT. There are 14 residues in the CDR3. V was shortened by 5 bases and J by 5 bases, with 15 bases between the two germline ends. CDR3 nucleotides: TGTGCCAGCAGTACCAGGGGCGGGTTGACTGAAGCTTTCTTT. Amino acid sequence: CASSTRGGLTEAFF.

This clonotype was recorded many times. DNA of the CDR3: TGCAGTGCTACCGGGACTAGCGGGACTTTGGACATTCAGTACTTC. It translates to CSATGTSGTLDIQYF. This chain joins TRBV20-1 and TRBJ2-4; the match to TRBD2 covers 13 bases. Germline CDR1 and CDR2: DFQATT and SNEGSKA (reference sequence). CDR3 size: 15 residues. V shed 4 bases, J shed 8 bases, and the junction held 8 bases outside the gene matches.

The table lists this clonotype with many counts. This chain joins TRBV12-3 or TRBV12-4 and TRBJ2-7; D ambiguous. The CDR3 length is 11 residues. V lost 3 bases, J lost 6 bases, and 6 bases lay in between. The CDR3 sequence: CASSFRSEQYF. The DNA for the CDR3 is TGTGCCAGCAGTTTTAGGTCCGAGCAGTACTTC.

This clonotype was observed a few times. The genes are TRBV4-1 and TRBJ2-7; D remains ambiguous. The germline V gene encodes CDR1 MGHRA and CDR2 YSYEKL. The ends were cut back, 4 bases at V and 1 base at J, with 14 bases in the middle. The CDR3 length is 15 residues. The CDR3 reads CASSRSSESSYEQYF. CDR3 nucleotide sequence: TGCGCCAGCAGCCGAAGCAGCGAGTCTTCCTACGAGCAGTACTTC.

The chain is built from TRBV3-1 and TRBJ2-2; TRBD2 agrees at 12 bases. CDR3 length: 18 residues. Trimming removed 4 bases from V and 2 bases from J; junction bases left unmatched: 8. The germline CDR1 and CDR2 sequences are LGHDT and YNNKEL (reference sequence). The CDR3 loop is CASSPWTSGDRNTGELFF. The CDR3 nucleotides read TGTGCCAGCAGCCCATGGACTAGCGGGGATAGAAACACCGGGGAGCTGTTTTTT. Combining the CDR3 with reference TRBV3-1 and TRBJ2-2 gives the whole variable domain DTAVSQTPKYLVTQMGNDKSIKCEQNLGHDTMYWYKQDSKKFLKIMFSYNNKELIINETVPNRFSPKSPDKAHLNLHINSLELGDSAVYFCASSPWTSGDRNTGELFFGEGSRLTVL.

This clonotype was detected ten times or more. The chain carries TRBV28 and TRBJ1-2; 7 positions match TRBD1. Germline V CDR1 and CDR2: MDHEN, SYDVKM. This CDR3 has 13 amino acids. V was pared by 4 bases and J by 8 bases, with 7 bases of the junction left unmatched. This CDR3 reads CASSSTGFGGYTF. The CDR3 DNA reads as TGTGCCAGCAGTTCGACAGGGTTTGGAGGCTACACCTTC.

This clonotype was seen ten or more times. The CDR3 sequence: CASDRDRGTEQYF. The CDR3, as DNA: TGTGCTAGTGACAGGGACAGGGGGACCGAGCAGTACTTC. The chain is built from TRBV12-5 and TRBJ2-7; 11 bases match TRBD1. V lost 7 bases and J lost 6; bases outside the gene matches: 5. The germline V gene encodes CDR1 LGHNT and CDR2 FRNRAP. The CDR3 length is 13 residues.

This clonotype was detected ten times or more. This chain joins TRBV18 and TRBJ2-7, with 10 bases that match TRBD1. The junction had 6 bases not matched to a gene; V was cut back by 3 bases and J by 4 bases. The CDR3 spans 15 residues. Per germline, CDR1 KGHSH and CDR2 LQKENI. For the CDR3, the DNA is TGTGCCAGCTCACCCGGGGACAGGGGCGGGTACGAGCAGTACTTC. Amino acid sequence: CASSPGDRGGYEQYF.

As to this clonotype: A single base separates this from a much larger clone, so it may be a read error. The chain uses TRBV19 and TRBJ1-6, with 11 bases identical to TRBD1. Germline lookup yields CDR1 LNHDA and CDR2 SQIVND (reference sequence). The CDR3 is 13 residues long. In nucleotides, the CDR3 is TGTGCCAGCGGGGACAGGGGGTTTTCACACCTCCACTTT. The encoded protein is CASGDRGFSHLHF.

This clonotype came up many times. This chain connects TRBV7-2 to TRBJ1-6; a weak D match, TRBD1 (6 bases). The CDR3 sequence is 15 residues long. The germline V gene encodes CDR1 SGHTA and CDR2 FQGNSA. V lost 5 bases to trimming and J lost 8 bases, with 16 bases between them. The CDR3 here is CASSRRDNRDSPLHF. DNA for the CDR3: TGTGCCAGCAGCCGCCGGGACAACAGGGATTCACCCCTCCACTTT.

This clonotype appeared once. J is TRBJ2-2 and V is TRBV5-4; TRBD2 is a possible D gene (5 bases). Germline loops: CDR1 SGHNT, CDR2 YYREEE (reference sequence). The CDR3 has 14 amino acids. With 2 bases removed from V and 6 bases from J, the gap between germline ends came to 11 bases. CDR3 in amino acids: CASSFGVLPGELFF. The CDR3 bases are TGTGCCAGCAGCTTCGGGGTATTACCCGGGGAGCTGTTTTTT.

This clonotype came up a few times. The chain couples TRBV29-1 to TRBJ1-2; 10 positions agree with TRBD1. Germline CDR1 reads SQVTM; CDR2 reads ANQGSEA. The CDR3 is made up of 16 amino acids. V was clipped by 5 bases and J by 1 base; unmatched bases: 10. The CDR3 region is CSVQGDRDRGNYGYTF. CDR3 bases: TGCAGCGTTCAAGGGGACCGGGACAGGGGTAACTATGGCTACACCTTC.

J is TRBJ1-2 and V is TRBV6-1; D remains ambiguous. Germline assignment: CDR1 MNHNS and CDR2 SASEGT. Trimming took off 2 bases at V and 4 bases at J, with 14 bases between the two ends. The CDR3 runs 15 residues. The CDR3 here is CASSEQPKVPYGYTF. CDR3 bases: TGTGCCAGCAGTGAACAACCGAAGGTCCCCTATGGCTACACCTTC.

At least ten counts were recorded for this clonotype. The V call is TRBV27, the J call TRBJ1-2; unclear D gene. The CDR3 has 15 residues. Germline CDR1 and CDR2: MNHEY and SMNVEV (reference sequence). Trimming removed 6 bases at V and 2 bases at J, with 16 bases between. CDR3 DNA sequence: TGTGCCAGCAGGCCTAACTACTACCTAAACTATGGCTACACCTTC. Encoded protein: CASRPNYYLNYGYTF.

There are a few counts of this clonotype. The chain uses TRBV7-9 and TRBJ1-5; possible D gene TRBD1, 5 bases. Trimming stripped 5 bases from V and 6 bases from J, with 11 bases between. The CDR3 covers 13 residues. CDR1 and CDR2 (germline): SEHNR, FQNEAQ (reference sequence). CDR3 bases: TGTGCCAGCAGCCCTGGACACGTTCAGCCCCAGCATTTT. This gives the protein CASSPGHVQPQHF.

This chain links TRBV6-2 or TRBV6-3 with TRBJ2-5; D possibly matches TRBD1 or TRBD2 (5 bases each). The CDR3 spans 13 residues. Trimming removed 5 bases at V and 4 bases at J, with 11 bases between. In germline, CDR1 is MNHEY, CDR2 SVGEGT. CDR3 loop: CASSPGATETQYF. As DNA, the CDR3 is TGTGCCAGCAGTCCCGGGGCGACAGAGACCCAGTACTTC.

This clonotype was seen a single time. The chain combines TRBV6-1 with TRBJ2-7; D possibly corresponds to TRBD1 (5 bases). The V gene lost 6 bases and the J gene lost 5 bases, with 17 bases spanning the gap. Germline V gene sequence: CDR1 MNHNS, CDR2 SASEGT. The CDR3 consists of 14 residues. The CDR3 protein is CASRDFPWTNEQYF. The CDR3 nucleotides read TGTGCCAGCAGGGATTTCCCCTGGACAAACGAGCAGTACTTC.

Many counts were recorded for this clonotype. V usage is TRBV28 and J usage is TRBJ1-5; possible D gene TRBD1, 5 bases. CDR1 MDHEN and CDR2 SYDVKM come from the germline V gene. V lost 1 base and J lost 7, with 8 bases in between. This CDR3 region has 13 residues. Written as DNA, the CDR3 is TGTGCCAGCAGTTTATTGAGGGGACAGCCCCAGCATTTT. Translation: CASSLLRGQPQHF.

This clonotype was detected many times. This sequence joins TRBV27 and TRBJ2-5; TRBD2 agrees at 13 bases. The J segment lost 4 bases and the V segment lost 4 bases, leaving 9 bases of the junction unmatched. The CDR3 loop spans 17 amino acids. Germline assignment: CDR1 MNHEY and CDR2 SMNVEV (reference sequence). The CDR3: CASSSTGLAGERETQYF. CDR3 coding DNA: TGTGCCAGCAGTTCGACCGGACTAGCGGGAGAACGAGAGACCCAGTACTTC.

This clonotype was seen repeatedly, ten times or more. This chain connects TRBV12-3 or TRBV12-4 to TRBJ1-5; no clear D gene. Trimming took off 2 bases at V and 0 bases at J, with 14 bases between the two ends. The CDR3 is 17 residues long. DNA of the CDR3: TGTGCCAGCAGTTTACCCCCCCCGACGGTTAGCAATCAGCCCCAGCATTTT. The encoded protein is CASSLPPPTVSNQPQHF.

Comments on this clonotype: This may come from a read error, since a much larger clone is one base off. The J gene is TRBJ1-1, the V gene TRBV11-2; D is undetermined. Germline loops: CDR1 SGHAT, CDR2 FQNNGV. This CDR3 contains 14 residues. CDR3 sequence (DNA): TGTGCCTGCAGCCGGATCGGTGGGAACACTGAAGCTTTCTTT. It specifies CACSRIGGNTEAFF.

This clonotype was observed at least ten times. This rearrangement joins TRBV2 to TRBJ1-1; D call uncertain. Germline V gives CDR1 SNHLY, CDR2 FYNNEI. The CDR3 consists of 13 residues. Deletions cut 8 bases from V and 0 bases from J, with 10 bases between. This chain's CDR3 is CASQQQMNTEAFF. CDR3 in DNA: TGTGCCAGCCAACAACAAATGAACACTGAAGCTTTCTTT. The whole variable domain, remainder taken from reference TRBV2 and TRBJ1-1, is EPEVTQTPSHQVTQMGQEVILRCVPISNHLYFYWYRQILGQKVEFLVSFYNNEISEKSEIFDDQFSVERPDGSNFTLKIRSTKLEDSAMYFCASQQQMNTEAFFGQGTRLTVV.

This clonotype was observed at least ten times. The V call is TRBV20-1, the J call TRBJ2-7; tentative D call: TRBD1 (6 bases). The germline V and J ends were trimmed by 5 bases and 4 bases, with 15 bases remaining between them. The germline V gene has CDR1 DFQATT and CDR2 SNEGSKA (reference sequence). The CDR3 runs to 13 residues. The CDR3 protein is CSAATGIIYEQYF. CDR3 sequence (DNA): TGCAGTGCTGCTACAGGGATAATTTACGAGCAGTACTTC.

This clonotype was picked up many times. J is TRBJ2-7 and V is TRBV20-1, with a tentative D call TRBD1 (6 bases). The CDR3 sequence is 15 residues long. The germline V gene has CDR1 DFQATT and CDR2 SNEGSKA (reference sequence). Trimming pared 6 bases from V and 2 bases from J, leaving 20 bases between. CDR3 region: CSASGLGTPTYEQYF. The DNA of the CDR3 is TGCAGTGCCTCCGGTTTAGGGACACCGACCTACGAGCAGTACTTC.

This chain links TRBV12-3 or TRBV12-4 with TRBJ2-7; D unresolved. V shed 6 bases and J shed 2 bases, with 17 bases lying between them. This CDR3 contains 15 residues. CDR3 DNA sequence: TGTGCCAGCAGGCTACCTAGGACCGGAACCTACGAGCAGTACTTC. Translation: CASRLPRTGTYEQYF.

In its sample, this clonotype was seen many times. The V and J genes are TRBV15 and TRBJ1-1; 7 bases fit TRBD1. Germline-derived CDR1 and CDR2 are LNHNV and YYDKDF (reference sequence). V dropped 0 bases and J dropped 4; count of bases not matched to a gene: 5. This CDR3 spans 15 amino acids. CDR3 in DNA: TGTGCCACCAGCAGAGACAGGGCAGGGGGCACTGAAGCTTTCTTT. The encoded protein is CATSRDRAGGTEAFF.